This paragraph reports one TCR beta chain. The target antigen is unknown. TCRdb's table, derived via immunoSEQ multiplex PCR, lists solely in-frame clones and lacks some. The data contain around 63,000 clones, 87% of them seen just once; the ten biggest clones take up roughly 10%. This entry comes from a study of lymphopenia after photon versus proton radiotherapy. CDR1 is SGHDN and CDR2 is FVKESK in the germline V gene. J lost 4 bases, V lost 4 bases, and 6 bases had no gene match. CDR3 length: 15 amino acids. Study findings and constraints: Under photons, naive T cells and diversity fell while effector/memory populations rose. After lymphocyte nadir, photon-treated repertoires showed oligoclonal expansion, especially CD8+ Temra.

The sequence was obtained from an elderly man with esophageal cancer. Here the sequenced sample was peripheral blood, taken from a patient treated with proton-based radiotherapy. The rearrangement links TRBV14 to TRBJ1-1; TRBD1 matches 10 bases. The DNA of the CDR3 is TGTGCCAGCAGCCTCTTCGGGACAGGGGTCACTGAAGCTTTCTTT. Amino acid sequence: CASSLFGTGVTEAFF.